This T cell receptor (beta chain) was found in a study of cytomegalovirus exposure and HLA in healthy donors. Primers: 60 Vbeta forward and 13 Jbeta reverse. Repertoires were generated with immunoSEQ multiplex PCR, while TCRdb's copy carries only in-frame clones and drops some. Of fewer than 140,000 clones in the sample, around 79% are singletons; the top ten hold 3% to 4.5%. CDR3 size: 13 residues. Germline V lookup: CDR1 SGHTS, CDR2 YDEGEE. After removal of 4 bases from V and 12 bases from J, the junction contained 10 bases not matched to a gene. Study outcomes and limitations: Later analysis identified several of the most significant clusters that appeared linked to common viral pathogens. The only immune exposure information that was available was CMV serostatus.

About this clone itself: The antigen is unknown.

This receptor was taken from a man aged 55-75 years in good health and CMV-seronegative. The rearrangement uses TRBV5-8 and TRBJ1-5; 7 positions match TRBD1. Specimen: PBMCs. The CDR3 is CASSGSSRDSQHF. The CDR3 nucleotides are TGTGCCAGCAGCGGATCGTCCCGGGACAGCCAGCATTTT. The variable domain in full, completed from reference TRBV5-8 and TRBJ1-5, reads EAGVTQSPTHLIKTRGQQATLRCSPISGHTSVYWYQQALGLGLQFLLWYDEGEERNRGNFPPRFSGRQFPNYSSELNVNALELEDSALYLCASSGSSRDSQHFGDGTRLSIL.